This T cell receptor (beta chain) comes out of a study of blood T cells in healthy people across ages. Study overall: Capture via template switching afforded approximately one barcoded beta molecule per two T cells. General observations from the study: Donor CMV status was unknown, possibly confounding expanded clonotype changes. Greater diversity and more naive CD4+ cells were seen in long-lived donors than in aged donors.

In regard to this clonotype: The antigen remains undetermined.

Primers used in a second PCR of about 6 to 11 cycles were a sample-barcoded 5' primer and a J-beta primer mix. From the 5' RACE reads, TCRdb called clonotypes with MiXCR, one entry per CDR3 protein. The profile shows some 1.6 million distinct CDR3 sequences, almost 35% of them singletons. The sequence was collected from a woman younger than 45 in good health. Sequenced material: blood.

This chain's CDR3 is CASSLTGEGEQYF. The CDR3 DNA reads as TGTGCCAGCAGCCTCACGGGAGAAGGCGAGCAGTACTTC. The chain recombines TRBV3-1 with TRBJ2-7; D possibly corresponds to TRBD2 (6 bases). CDR3 size: 13 residues. Germline CDR1 and CDR2: LGHDT and YNNKEL (reference sequence). The germline V and J ends were trimmed by 4 bases and 6 bases, with 13 bases remaining between them.